The 23 T cell receptor beta chains listed next were all sequenced from one sample in a study of regulatory T cells in long-lasting Graves disease (dated by TCRdb to the early 2020s). Libraries were prepared through multiplex PCR. Instrument on record: Illumina HiSeq 4000. CDR3 regions were amplified by Arm-PCR with iRepertoire HTBI primers to construct TCR beta libraries. Through fastp at Q25 and MiXCR, TCRdb rebuilt clones from the public reads, retaining in-frame beta chains. Each entry is one CDR3 protein sequence, shown with its most common DNA and genes. This sample holds roughly 610,000 distinct CDR3 sequences; 15% to 20% were observed only once. The ten largest clonotypes hold more than 10% of the sample. The intended sense of this specimen's time point label: newly diagnosed GD, antithyroid drugs for less than 3 months. For both TCR sequencing and RNA sequencing, RNA was extracted from PBMCs in TRIzol.

This sample also appeared in a second study, on T cells in Graves' hyperthyroidism and ophthalmopathy.

Sequenced material: peripheral blood mononuclear cells (PBMCs), taken at new diagnosis, from a patient treated with antithyroid drugs. The receptors originated from a man in his late teens or twenties with Graves disease. Donor details come from another sample of the same person, matched by shared clones.

This clonotype was found many times. This chain connects TRBV12-3 or TRBV12-4 to TRBJ2-2, with D perhaps TRBD1 (6 bases). This CDR3 is built from 14 residues. V was trimmed by 6 bases and J by 5 bases, leaving 13 bases between them. Written as DNA, the CDR3 is TGTGCCAGCAGCCCTCAGGGGTGGACCGGGGAGCTGTTTTTT. This codes for CASSPQGWTGELFF.

The rearrangement uses TRBV20-1 and TRBJ2-5; D is ambiguous. The CDR3 sequence is 13 residues long. Germline lookup yields CDR1 DFQATT and CDR2 SNEGSKA (reference sequence). The V and J ends lost 0 bases and 5 bases respectively, with 10 bases between them. CDR3 coding DNA: TGCAGTGCTAGAGAAATGAGGAAGGAGACCCAGTACTTC. Amino acids: CSAREMRKETQYF.

This clonotype was seen ten or more times. It is unclear where the CDR3 begins or ends on the DNA, so no DNA is shown, and the CDR3 is as TCRdb lists it. This sequence joins TRBV6-1 and TRBJ2-5; TRBD1, the table's D call, lacks a check against the DNA. The CDR3 numbers 13 amino acids, ends counted. Germline-derived CDR1 and CDR2 are MNHNS and SASEGT. CDR3 region: CASKYVGRETQYF.

This rearrangement joins TRBV12-3 or TRBV12-4 to TRBJ1-5; D is unclear. The CDR3 spans 13 residues. The ends were cut back, 6 bases at V and 7 bases at J, with 13 bases in the middle. CDR3 coding DNA: TGTGCCAGCAGCTCGGACTCTGGGCAGCCCCAGCATTTT. Amino acids: CASSSDSGQPQHF.

To note about this clonotype: Possible read error: a much larger clone is one base away. This chain connects TRBV20-1 to TRBJ2-5, with D perhaps assigned TRBD1 or TRBD2 (5 bases each). This CDR3 has 21 amino acids. Germline V lookup: CDR1 DFQATT, CDR2 SNEGSKA (reference sequence). The V gene lost 1 base and the J gene lost 3 bases, with 33 bases spanning the gap. CDR3 loop: CSARGSWDPNQRAWVEETQYF. The CDR3 DNA sequence: TGCAGTGCTAGAGGAAGTTGGGACCCTAATCAGCGCGCCTGGGTTGAAGAGACCCAGTACTTC.

For this clonotype: With a much larger clone just one base away, this may be a read error. V gene TRBV7-3 combines with J gene TRBJ2-1, with TRBD1 as a possible D gene (6 bases). Germline V CDR1 and CDR2: SGHTA, FQGTGA. The CDR3 extends over 14 amino acids. The CDR3: CASSPGAGANKQFF. DNA for the CDR3: TGTGCCAGCAGCCCTGGGGCAGGGGCCAATAAGCAGTTCTTC.

This clonotype was found many times. This rearrangement joins TRBV7-9 to TRBJ2-5, with D perhaps matching TRBD1 (6 bases). Per the germline V gene, CDR1 is SEHNR and CDR2 is FQNEAQ (reference sequence). Trimming pared 5 bases from V and 1 base from J, leaving 8 bases between. The CDR3 covers 13 residues. The CDR3 protein is CASSPDSQETQYF. The CDR3, as DNA: TGTGCCAGCAGCCCGGACAGCCAAGAGACCCAGTACTTC. Together with reference TRBV7-9 and TRBJ2-5, the CDR3 gives the full variable domain: DTGVSQNPRHKITKRGQNVTFRCDPISEHNRLYWYRQTLGQGPEFLTYFQNEAQLEKSRLLSDRFSAERPKGSFSTLEIQRTEQGDSAMYLCASSPDSQETQYFGPGTRLLVL.

There are a few counts of this clonotype. The chain uses TRBV19 and TRBJ1-1, with D possibly being TRBD1 (6 bases). The CDR3 loop spans 15 amino acids. V lost 3 bases and J lost 3, with 14 bases in between. CDR1 is LNHDA, CDR2 SQIVND, per germline (reference sequence). CDR3 in DNA: TGTGCCAGTAGTATGGCAGGGGTGAGTGACACTGAAGCTTTCTTT. Protein: CASSMAGVSDTEAFF.

This clonotype was recorded many times. The V gene is TRBV12-3 or TRBV12-4, the J gene TRBJ2-3; 15 nucleotides match TRBD2. The CDR3 consists of 20 residues. Trimming cost V 6 bases and J 4 bases; bases outside gene matches: 17. The CDR3 nucleotides are TGTGCCAGCAGACGGATAGGACTAGCGGGAGGGCCGATATACGCAGATACGCAGTATTTT. This codes for CASRRIGLAGGPIYADTQYF.

This clonotype was observed at least ten times. This chain links TRBV27 with TRBJ2-2; 14 nucleotides line up with TRBD2. This CDR3 comprises 18 residues. Germline V CDR1 and CDR2: MNHEY, SMNVEV (reference sequence). The junction had 12 bases not matched to a gene; V was cut back by 8 bases and J by 4 bases. The CDR3 region has the DNA TGTGCCAGCGCACCGGGACTAGCGGGAGAAAGGCCCACCGGGGAGCTGTTTTTT. Protein: CASAPGLAGERPTGELFF.

V is TRBV2 and J is TRBJ2-5; D is perhaps TRBD2 (7 bases). The CDR3 runs to 14 residues. Per germline, CDR1 SNHLY and CDR2 FYNNEI. Trimming left V 4 bases short and J 4 bases short, with 13 bases between. The CDR3 here is CASSGGGGRETQYF. DNA of the CDR3: TGTGCCAGCAGTGGAGGGGGGGGAAGAGAGACCCAGTACTTC.

This clonotype occurred many times. The gene calls are TRBV6-1 and TRBJ1-3; possibly TRBD1 for D (6 bases). CDR1 is MNHNS, CDR2 SASEGT, per germline. V was clipped by 5 bases and J by 4 bases, with 12 bases between them. CDR3 length: 14 residues. CDR3 nucleotides: TGTGCCAGCAGTACCACAGGGATCGGAAACACCATATATTTT. Translated, it gives CASSTTGIGNTIYF.

This clonotype was detected many times. This rearrangement joins TRBV3-1 to TRBJ2-1; D perhaps matches TRBD1 (5 bases). The germline V gene encodes CDR1 LGHDT and CDR2 YNNKEL (reference sequence). V was clipped by 4 bases and J by 7 bases, with 11 bases between them. The CDR3 runs to 13 residues. The CDR3: CASSRRGVNEQFF. The CDR3 bases are TGTGCCAGCAGCCGAAGGGGTGTAAATGAGCAGTTCTTC.

This chain links TRBV4-1 with TRBJ2-1; no reliable D call. The germline CDR1 and CDR2 sequences are MGHRA and YSYEKL. This CDR3 is 15 amino acids long. Trimming shortened V by 4 bases and J by 0 bases, and 10 bases separated the two germline ends. CDR3 loop: CASSPSALSYNEQFF. Here the CDR3 DNA reads TGCGCCAGCAGCCCATCAGCCCTCTCCTACAATGAGCAGTTCTTC.

The chain couples TRBV4-2 to TRBJ2-5, with 7 bases aligning to TRBD1. Germline CDR1 is LGHNA and CDR2 is YNFKEQ. Trimming removed 0 bases from V and 7 bases from J; junction bases left unmatched: 11. The length of the CDR3 is 16 residues. The CDR3 loop reads CASSQDLQAGGTTQYF. The DNA for the CDR3 is TGTGCCAGCAGCCAAGATCTCCAGGCAGGGGGAACGACCCAGTACTTC.

This clonotype has ten or more counts. CDR3 amino acids: CASSSLGLPSLEQYF. In nucleotides, the CDR3 is TGTGCCAGCAGCTCCCTTGGACTTCCCTCTCTCGAGCAGTACTTC. The chain uses TRBV11-2 and TRBJ2-7; tentative D call: TRBD2 (5 bases). V lost 4 bases to trimming and J lost 6 bases, with 19 bases between them. CDR3 length: 15 residues. CDR1 is SGHAT, CDR2 FQNNGV, per germline.

This clonotype was counted only a few times. The chain recombines TRBV18 with TRBJ2-7; the D gene is possibly TRBD1 (5 bases). Trimming took off 2 bases at V and 6 bases at J, with 17 bases between the two ends. This CDR3 comprises 15 residues. Germline V gene lookup returns CDR1 KGHSH and CDR2 LQKENI. The CDR3 is CASSPSAGSASEQYF. As DNA, the CDR3 is TGTGCCAGCTCACCATCAGCAGGGTCGGCGTCCGAGCAGTACTTC.

The chain links TRBV10-3 to TRBJ1-5; D is uncertain. The CDR3 consists of 12 residues. The germline V gene encodes CDR1 ENHRY and CDR2 SYGVKD. The ends were cut back, 3 bases at V and 7 bases at J, with 7 bases in the middle. CDR3 nucleotides: TGTGCCATCAGTGACAGTTACCAGCCCCAGCATTTT. This gives the protein CAISDSYQPQHF.

This clonotype occurred a few times. CDR3 coding DNA: TGTGCCAGCAGCGCCGGGACAGGGTTCCACTATGGCTACACCTTC. Amino acids: CASSAGTGFHYGYTF. The chain couples TRBV28 to TRBJ1-2, with 9 bases aligning to TRBD1. The CDR3 is 15 residues long. CDR1 is MDHEN and CDR2 is SYDVKM in the germline V gene. V gave up 6 bases and J gave up 3 bases; unmatched junction bases: 8.

This clonotype was found many times. The rearrangement uses TRBV11-2 and TRBJ2-1; D gene ambiguous. Germline V gene data show CDR1 as SGHAT and CDR2 as FQNNGV. The CDR3 sequence is 13 residues long. Deletions cut 6 bases from V and 9 bases from J, with 15 bases between. The CDR3, as DNA: TGTGCCAGCAGTCCTCTCCGCGCCGGTGAGCAGTTCTTC. It specifies CASSPLRAGEQFF.

A note on this clonotype: No conserved phenylalanine or tryptophan ends this CDR3, so it is likely a read error. The limits of the CDR3 on the DNA are not certain, so only TCRdb's listed CDR3 is given. The rearrangement uses TRBV20-1 and TRBJ2-3; the table's D call, TRBD2, has no DNA check behind it. The CDR3 contains 9 residues when both ends are counted. Per germline, CDR1 DFQATT and CDR2 SNEGSKA (reference sequence). The CDR3 protein is CSAIIAGNG.

V and J are TRBV6-1 and TRBJ2-5; 11 bases are a match to TRBD2. CDR1 is MNHNS and CDR2 is SASEGT in the germline V gene. The ends lost 6 bases at V and 2 bases at J; junction bases unmatched: 8. This CDR3 has 16 amino acids. CDR3 region: CASSPGVAGGQETQYF. In nucleotides, the CDR3 is TGTGCCAGCAGCCCCGGGGTAGCGGGAGGGCAAGAGACCCAGTACTTC.

This clonotype was seen many times. This sequence joins TRBV27 and TRBJ2-7, with 9 bases identical to TRBD1. The CDR3 sequence is 14 residues long. The V gene end was trimmed by 6 bases and the J gene end by 4 bases; junction bases not matched to a gene: 7. CDR1 and CDR2 (germline): MNHEY, SMNVEV (reference sequence). The CDR3 DNA reads as TGTGCCAGCAGGCCCACAGGGGGCGGTTACGAGCAGTACTTC. Amino acid sequence: CASRPTGGGYEQYF.